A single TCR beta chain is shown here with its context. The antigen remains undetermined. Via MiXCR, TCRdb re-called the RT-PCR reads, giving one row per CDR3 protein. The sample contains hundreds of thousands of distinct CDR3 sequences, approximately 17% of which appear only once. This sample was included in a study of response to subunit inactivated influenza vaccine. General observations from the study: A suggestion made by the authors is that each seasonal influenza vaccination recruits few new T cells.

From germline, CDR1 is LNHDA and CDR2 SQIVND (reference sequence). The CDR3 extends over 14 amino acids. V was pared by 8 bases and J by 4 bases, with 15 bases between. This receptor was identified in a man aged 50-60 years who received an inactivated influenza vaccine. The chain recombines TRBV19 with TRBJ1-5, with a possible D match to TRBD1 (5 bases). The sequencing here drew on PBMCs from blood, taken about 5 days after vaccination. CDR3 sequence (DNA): TGTGCCAGTCAAAAACAGTGGGGGAATCAGCCCCAGCATTTT. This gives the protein CASQKQWGNQPQHF.